The source of this T cell receptor (beta chain) is a study of shared T cell receptors in the human thymus. Looked up from germline, CDR1 is MNHEY and CDR2 is SMNVEV (reference sequence). V shed 6 bases, J shed 0 bases, and the junction held 14 bases outside the gene matches. The CDR3 sequence is 17 residues long. This table comes from immunoSEQ multiplex PCR, and its TCRdb copy is limited to in-frame clones, with some not included. Of 55,000 to 80,000 clones listed, about 95% are singletons. The TCR originated in a human donor. V usage is TRBV27 and J usage is TRBJ2-7, with 7 bases lining up with TRBD2. Input material: thymocytes. This CDR3 is CASSLRLAPEGSYEQYF. The CDR3 DNA reads as TGTGCCAGCAGCCTTCGACTAGCCCCGGAGGGCTCCTACGAGCAGTACTTC.